The 10 T cell receptor beta chains listed next were all sequenced from one sample in a study of shared clonotypes between healthy human individuals. Clones were sequenced by immunoSEQ multiplex PCR, and TCRdb holds only the in-frame ones, with some missing. The table has 2,500,000 or so clones, approximately 93% seen once. Sequenced material: naive CD4+ T cells from PBMCs. The subset denotes: CD45RA+ positively selected. The receptors derive from a man younger than 30 in good health. Some clones in this sample may be carry-over from other donors' samples.

This clone appeared a few times. The chain has TRBV2 and TRBJ2-7; TRBD1 might be the D (6 bases). Germline V gene data show CDR1 as SNHLY and CDR2 as FYNNEI. The CDR3 length is 13 residues. With 0 bases removed from V and 7 bases from J, the gap between germline ends came to 10 bases. CDR3 sequence reads: CASSEAQGTEQYF. The DNA for the CDR3 is TGTGCCAGCAGTGAAGCTCAGGGGACAGAGCAGTACTTC.

The rearrangement uses TRBV7-3 and TRBJ1-1; weak D call: TRBD1 (5 bases). Germline lookup yields CDR1 SGHTA and CDR2 FQGTGA. Trimming shortened V by 3 bases and J by 5 bases, and 10 bases separated the two germline ends. The CDR3 has 13 residues. The CDR3 sequence: CASSLGPRTEAFF. CDR3 DNA: TGTGCCAGCAGCTTGGGGCCGAGGACTGAAGCTTTCTTT.

The genes are TRBV7-2 and TRBJ1-4; a weak D match, TRBD1 (6 bases). Germline CDR1 reads SGHTA; CDR2 reads FQGNSA. Deletions cut 5 bases from V and 5 bases from J, with 12 bases between. This CDR3 comprises 14 residues. CDR3 amino acids: CASSEGQPNEKLFF. The CDR3 nucleotides are TGTGCCAGCAGCGAAGGACAGCCAAATGAAAAACTGTTTTTT.

Concerning this clone: In the same sample, other DNA sequences code for this CDR3. The chain couples TRBV7-2 to TRBJ2-1, with 9 positions matching TRBD2. Germline V gene data show CDR1 as SGHTA and CDR2 as FQGNSA. The CDR3 is 16 amino acids. The V and J ends lost 5 bases and 1 base, in that order; junction bases with no gene match: 6. Here the CDR3 reads CASSPGLAPSYNEQFF. The CDR3 DNA reads as TGTGCCAGCAGCCCGGGACTAGCCCCTTCCTACAATGAGCAGTTCTTC. Looking up the rest from reference TRBV7-2 and TRBJ2-1 gives the full variable domain: GAGVSQSPSNKVTEKGKDVELRCDPISGHTALYWYRQSLGQGLEFLIYFQGNSAPDKSGLPSDRFSAERTGGSVSTLTIQRTQQEDSAVYLCASSPGLAPSYNEQFFGPGTRLTVL.

This sequence joins TRBV5-5 and TRBJ2-1; no clear D. The V end lost 1 base, the J end lost 9 bases, and 5 bases lay between the germline ends. Germline lookup yields CDR1 SGHKS and CDR2 YYEKEE (reference sequence). The CDR3 consists of 11 residues. The CDR3 region has the DNA TGTGCCAGCAGCTTGATGAGTGAGCAGTTCTTC. The encoded protein is CASSLMSEQFF.

The rearrangement links TRBV2 to TRBJ1-5, with a possible D match to TRBD1 (5 bases). V lost 6 bases, J lost 6 bases, and 18 bases lay in between. The CDR3 contains 15 residues. CDR1 SNHLY and CDR2 FYNNEI come from the germline V gene. In DNA, the CDR3 is TGTGCCAGCAGCGACGGGGGGGTGACGGGTCAGCCCCAGCATTTT. Its translation: CASSDGGVTGQPQHF.

This clone has just a few counts. The V and J genes are TRBV15 and TRBJ1-5; D is ambiguous. Looked up from germline, CDR1 is LNHNV and CDR2 is YYDKDF (reference sequence). This CDR3 is 13 amino acids long. V gave up 0 bases and J gave up 5 bases, with 5 bases separating them. The CDR3, as DNA: TGTGCCACCAGCAGAGATCCCCATCAGCCCCAGCATTTT. This translates into CATSRDPHQPQHF.

The chain is built from TRBV18 and TRBJ1-2; no definite D call. This CDR3 comprises 15 residues. Trimming stripped 2 bases from V and 6 bases from J, with 16 bases between. Germline assignment: CDR1 KGHSH and CDR2 LQKENI. The CDR3 DNA follows: TGTGCCAGCTCACCAGGAACGCGGGAATTTCATGGCTACACCTTC. Translating gives CASSPGTREFHGYTF.

V is TRBV10-3 and J is TRBJ2-5, with D hard to call. Trimming cost V 4 bases and J 3 bases, with 6 bases left between them. The CDR3 extends over 12 amino acids. CDR1 is ENHRY and CDR2 is SYGVKD in the germline V gene. CDR3 loop: CAISAAEETQYF. The CDR3 bases are TGTGCCATCAGTGCGGCAGAAGAGACCCAGTACTTC.

This clone was detected only once. This chain joins TRBV7-8 and TRBJ2-1; 7 bases match TRBD2. Germline-derived CDR1 and CDR2 are SGHVS and FQNEAQ. Trimming took 0 bases from V and 3 from J; bases not matched to a gene: 8. The CDR3 runs to 17 residues. Here the CDR3 reads CASSLAGLAARYNEQFF. In DNA form, the CDR3 reads TGTGCCAGCAGCTTAGCGGGGCTAGCGGCCCGCTACAATGAGCAGTTCTTC.